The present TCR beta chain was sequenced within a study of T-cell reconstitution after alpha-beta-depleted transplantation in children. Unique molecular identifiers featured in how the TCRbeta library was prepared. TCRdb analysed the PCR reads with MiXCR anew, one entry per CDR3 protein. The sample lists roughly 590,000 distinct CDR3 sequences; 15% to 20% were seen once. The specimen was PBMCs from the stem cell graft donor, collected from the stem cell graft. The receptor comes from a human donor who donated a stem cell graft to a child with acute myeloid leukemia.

The CDR3 DNA sequence: TGTGCCAGCAGCCGGGGACGGCTATCCTACGAGCAGTACTTC. Translated, it gives CASSRGRLSYEQYF. The rearrangement uses TRBV3-1 and TRBJ2-7; the D gene could be TRBD1 or TRBD2 (5 bases each). The CDR3 length is 14 residues. V lost 4 bases, J lost 1 base, and 11 bases lay in between. Germline CDR1 LGHDT, CDR2 YNNKEL (reference sequence).